This TCR beta chain was sequenced in a study of cytomegalovirus exposure and HLA in healthy donors. 13 Jbeta primers and 60 Vbeta primers were used for the PCR. Only in-frame clones appear in the TCRdb table, and some are missing; sequencing was by immunoSEQ multiplex PCR. The sample has about 160,000 clones; around 82% are singletons. The CDR3 runs to 15 residues. Germline V gene lookup returns CDR1 SEHNR and CDR2 FQNEAQ (reference sequence). The V and J ends lost 3 bases and 5 bases, in that order; junction bases with no gene match: 8. This chain uses TRBV7-9 with TRBJ2-5, with 8 bases fitting TRBD1. Sequenced input: PBMCs. The clonotype comes from a man over 45 in good health and CMV-seropositive. CDR3 bases: TGTGCCAGCAGCTTCGACGGACAGGGAAGGGAGACCCAGTACTTC. This codes for CASSFDGQGRETQYF.